Listed below are T cell receptor beta chains from one sample, sequenced in a study of beta chain features in type 1 diabetes. TCRdb's copy holds only in-frame clones and misses some; the assay was immunoSEQ multiplex PCR. Among approximately 200,000 clones, 9% to 10% were seen once, and the ten largest hold 0.034%. Source material: naive CD4+ T cells from blood. The receptors derive from a woman between 18 and 30 years old in good health. CDR3s include the opening cysteine and the closing phenylalanine or tryptophan. Fields, in order: J gene, clone size, V gene, D gene, CDR3 protein, CDR3 DNA. A D gene is named only where the DNA matches it firmly. Some rows mark clone size as missing; the rest say once, few, many or name a class of expanded clone.

TRBJ1-6,.,TRBV19,TRBD1,CASRRDSYNSPLHF,TGTGCCAGTAGACGGGACAGTTATAATTCACCCCTCCACTTT
TRBJ1-2,few,TRBV5-6,.,CASSLLSGATYGYTF,TGTGCCAGCAGCTTGTTATCAGGTGCTACCTATGGCTACACCTTC
TRBJ2-1,.,TRBV9,TRBD2,CASSAGGASFNEQFF,TGTGCCAGCAGCGCCGGGGGGGCCTCTTTTAATGAGCAGTTCTTC
TRBJ2-1,few,TRBV5-6,TRBD2,CASSLDGRAHNEQFF,TGTGCCAGCAGCTTGGACGGGAGGGCCCACAATGAGCAGTTCTTC
TRBJ2-3,few,TRBV5-1,.,CASSGQGADTQYF,TGCGCCAGCAGCGGTCAGGGCGCAGATACGCAGTATTTT
TRBJ2-5,.,TRBV4-1,TRBD1,CASSQDSRGLGETQYF,TGCGCCAGCAGCCAAGATTCTAGGGGGCTAGGGGAGACCCAGTACTTC
TRBJ1-1,.,TRBV6-5,TRBD1,CASSYSGQGRAEAFF,TGTGCCAGCAGTTACTCGGGACAGGGCAGGGCTGAAGCTTTCTTT
TRBJ2-5,few,TRBV2,.,CASSASAGRGSETQYF,TGTGCCAGCAGTGCCAGCGCAGGCAGGGGCTCAGAGACCCAGTACTTC
TRBJ2-3,.,TRBV4-1,.,CASSQVGRGPDTQYF,TGCGCCAGCAGCCAAGTGGGCAGGGGCCCCGATACGCAGTATTTT
TRBJ2-3,few,TRBV14,.,CASSPRQRTDTQYF,TGTGCCAGCAGCCCTAGACAGAGGACAGATACGCAGTATTTT
TRBJ2-5,many,TRBV5-4,TRBD2,CASSGLAGEETQYF,TGTGCCAGCAGTGGACTAGCGGGAGAGGAGACCCAGTACTTC
TRBJ2-3,.,TRBV15,TRBD1,CATSRDTGGKVTDTQYF,TGTGCCACCAGCAGAGATACAGGGGGTAAAGTTACAGATACGCAGTATTTT
TRBJ2-5,few,TRBV6-1,.,CASSATGLSQETQYF,TGTGCCAGCAGTGCAACAGGGTTGTCCCAAGAGACCCAGTACTTC
TRBJ2-7,few,TRBV7-9,TRBD1,CASSSGTGDYEQYF,TGTGCCAGCAGCTCCGGGACAGGGGATTACGAGCAGTACTTC
TRBJ2-1,few,TRBV7-2,TRBD1,CASRRQGNEQFF,TGTGCCAGCAGGAGACAGGGCAATGAGCAGTTCTTC
TRBJ1-2,.,TRBV7-3,.,CASSPNREAYGYTF,TGTGCCAGCAGCCCAAACAGGGAAGCCTATGGCTACACCTTC
TRBJ1-5,.,TRBV30,TRBD1,CAWSATGGEVGRQPQHF,TGTGCCTGGAGTGCCACAGGGGGCGAGGTCGGCAGACAGCCCCAGCATTTT
TRBJ2-2,few,TRBV7-2,TRBD2,CASSFSGGAVTGELFF,TGTGCCAGCAGCTTTAGCGGGGGGGCGGTGACCGGGGAGCTGTTTTTT
TRBJ2-1,.,TRBV7-9,TRBD2,CASSLGTGRAGNEQFF,TGTGCCAGCAGCTTAGGTACCGGGAGGGCCGGGAATGAGCAGTTCTTC
TRBJ1-2,.,TRBV6-6,.,CASSGGVSYGYTF,TGTGCCAGCAGTGGAGGGGTCAGCTATGGCTACACCTTC
TRBJ1-2,.,TRBV6-5,.,CASSYSNDRNYGYTF,TGTGCCAGCAGTTACTCGAACGACAGGAACTATGGCTACACCTTC
TRBJ2-1,few,TRBV7-8,TRBD1,CASSFRRQGNNEQFF,TGTGCCAGCAGCTTCCGGAGACAGGGTAACAATGAGCAGTTCTTC
TRBJ1-1,.,TRBV6-5,.,CASSYWGGDTEAFF,TGTGCCAGCAGTTACTGGGGGGGGGACACTGAAGCTTTCTTT
TRBJ2-2,.,TRBV6-1,.,CASSSDTGELFF,TGTGCCAGCAGTTCAGACACCGGGGAGCTGTTTTTT
TRBJ2-1,few,TRBV7-8,.,CASSPPVRGFNEQFF,TGTGCCAGCAGCCCGCCGGTTAGGGGCTTCAATGAGCAGTTCTTC
TRBJ2-7,.,TRBV2,TRBD2,CASSEGTSVGREQYF,TGTGCCAGCAGTGAAGGGACTAGCGTCGGGCGCGAGCAGTACTTC
TRBJ2-7,.,TRBV5-1,.,CASSLTGERSYEQYF,TGCGCCAGCAGCTTGACCGGGGAGCGCTCCTACGAGCAGTACTTC
TRBJ1-1,.,TRBV19,.,CASSIVAGNTEAFF,TGTGCCAGTAGTATTGTGGCAGGGAACACTGAAGCTTTCTTT
TRBJ1-5,few,TRBV4-2,.,CASSQEQRDMKPQHF,TGTGCCAGCAGCCAAGAACAACGGGACATGAAGCCCCAGCATTTT
TRBJ2-1,.,TRBV7-2,.,CASSRVPNEQFF,TGTGCCAGCAGCCGGGTCCCGAATGAGCAGTTCTTC
TRBJ2-2,few,TRBV28,.,CASSQGVTGELFF,TGTGCCAGCAGCCAAGGGGTCACCGGGGAGCTGTTTTTT
TRBJ2-1,.,TRBV4-2,.,CASSQDLGGRRSYNEQFF,TGTGCCAGCAGCCAAGACTTGGGCGGGCGTCGGTCCTACAATGAGCAGTTCTTC
TRBJ1-1,few,TRBV6-5,TRBD1,CASSYAVTGDKKEAFF,TGTGCCAGCAGTTACGCGGTTACAGGGGACAAGAAGGAAGCTTTCTTT
TRBJ2-7,few,TRBV5-1,TRBD2,CASSHGLANEQYF,TGCGCCAGCAGCCACGGACTAGCCAACGAGCAGTACTTC
TRBJ2-1,few,TRBV27,TRBD1,CASSPDRVSYNEQFF,TGTGCCAGCAGCCCGGACAGGGTCTCCTACAATGAGCAGTTCTTC
TRBJ2-1,few,TRBV9,TRBD1,CASSVGAGGIWNEQFF,TGTGCCAGCAGCGTAGGGGCAGGGGGCATTTGGAATGAGCAGTTCTTC
TRBJ2-5,few,TRBV15,TRBD1,CATSSGASRTGRLETQYF,TGTGCCACCAGCAGCGGAGCCTCCAGGACAGGGAGATTAGAGACCCAGTACTTC